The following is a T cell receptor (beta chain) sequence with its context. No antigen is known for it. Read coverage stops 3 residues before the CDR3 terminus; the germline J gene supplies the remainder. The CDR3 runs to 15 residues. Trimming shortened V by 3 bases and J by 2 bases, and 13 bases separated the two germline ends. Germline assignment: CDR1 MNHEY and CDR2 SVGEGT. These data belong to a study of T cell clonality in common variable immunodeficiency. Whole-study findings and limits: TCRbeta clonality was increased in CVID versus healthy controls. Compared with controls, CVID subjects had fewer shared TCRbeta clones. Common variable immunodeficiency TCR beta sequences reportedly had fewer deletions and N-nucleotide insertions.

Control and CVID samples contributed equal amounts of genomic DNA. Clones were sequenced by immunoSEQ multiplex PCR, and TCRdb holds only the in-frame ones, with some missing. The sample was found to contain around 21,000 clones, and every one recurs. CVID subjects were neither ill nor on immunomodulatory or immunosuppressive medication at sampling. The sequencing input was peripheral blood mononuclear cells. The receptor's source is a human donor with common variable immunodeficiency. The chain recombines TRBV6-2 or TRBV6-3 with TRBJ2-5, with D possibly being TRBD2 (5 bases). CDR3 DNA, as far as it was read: TGTGCCAGCAGTTATTCTACCGGGGTACAAGAGACC. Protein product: CASSYSTGVQET. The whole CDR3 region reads CASSYSTGVQETQYF.